A selection of T cell receptor beta chains follows, all from one sample in a study of cytomegalovirus exposure and HLA in healthy donors. The table came from immunoSEQ multiplex PCR; TCRdb's copy has only in-frame clones and leaves some out. The table shows a few hundred thousand clones, with around 87% occurring only once. The material sequenced was PBMCs. Receptors originate from a woman aged 18 to 35 in good health and CMV-seronegative. Each CDR3 is given with its conserved first and last residue. The D gene is left open where the match is weak. Rows may omit the clone size; those that give it use once, few, many or a size class.

v_call,j_call,clone_size,d_call,cdr3_aa,cdr3_nt
TRBV18,TRBJ1-5,few,TRBD1,CASSRPGDSHSNQPQHF,TGTGCCAGCTCACGGCCCGGGGACAGTCATAGCAATCAGCCCCAGCATTTT
TRBV6-1,TRBJ1-2,NA,NA,CASSEAEQTYGYTF,TGTGCCAGCAGTGAAGCTGAACAAACATATGGCTACACCTTC
TRBV10-3,TRBJ2-2,NA,NA,CAISESPPNTGELFF,TGTGCCATCAGTGAGTCCCCTCCGAACACCGGGGAGCTGTTTTTT
TRBV6-5,TRBJ1-2,NA,TRBD1,CASSTQGQAGNGYTF,TGTGCCAGCAGTACGCAGGGACAGGCCGGCAATGGCTACACCTTC
TRBV10-3,TRBJ1-1,NA,NA,CAICFGQNTEAFF,TGTGCCATCTGTTTCGGACAGAACACTGAAGCTTTCTTT
TRBV7-7,TRBJ2-5,NA,NA,CASSPGDGETQYF,TGTGCCAGCAGCCCAGGGGATGGCGAGACCCAGTACTTC
TRBV29-1,TRBJ2-3,NA,NA,CSARGGWMRDTQYF,TGCAGCGCTAGGGGCGGCTGGATGAGAGATACGCAGTATTTT
TRBV29-1,TRBJ2-7,NA,TRBD2,CSVKSGGSSYEQYF,TGCAGCGTCAAAAGCGGGGGGTCCTCCTACGAGCAGTACTTC
TRBV25-1,TRBJ1-2,NA,NA,CASSERGPKDGYTF,TGTGCCAGCAGTGAGCGAGGGCCGAAGGATGGCTACACCTTC
TRBV7-2,TRBJ1-6,NA,NA,CASSLTGIGSSYNSPLHF,TGTGCCAGCAGCCTTACCGGGATAGGGAGCTCCTATAATTCACCCCTCCACTTT
TRBV7-3,TRBJ2-5,NA,NA,CASSLDSSPEETQYF,TGTGCCAGCAGCTTAGACAGCTCACCAGAAGAGACCCAGTACTTC
TRBV30,TRBJ1-2,NA,TRBD1,CAWSPGTGGDGYTF,TGTGCCTGGAGTCCCGGGACAGGGGGGGATGGCTACACCTTC
TRBV7-9,TRBJ2-7,NA,TRBD2,CASSSGTSGGYEQYF,TGTGCCAGCAGCTCCGGGACTAGCGGGGGTTACGAGCAGTACTTC
TRBV6-6,TRBJ1-2,NA,NA,CASSYSSGYTF,TGTGCCAGCAGTTACTCGAGCGGCTACACCTTC
TRBV20-1,TRBJ2-7,once,NA,CSAKSVNEQYF,TGCAGTGCTAAGAGCGTCAACGAGCAGTACTTC
TRBV28,TRBJ2-4,NA,NA,CASSSLYSAIKNIQYF,TGTGCCAGCAGTTCTCTCTACAGTGCTATCAAAAACATTCAGTACTTC
TRBV27,TRBJ1-6,few,NA,CASSSLPPREPLHF,TGTGCCAGCAGTTCCCTTCCTCCCCGGGAGCCCCTCCACTTT
TRBV6-4,TRBJ2-3,NA,NA,CASSLTDTQYF,TGTGCCAGCAGTCTTACAGATACGCAGTATTTT
TRBV27,TRBJ2-7,NA,TRBD1,CASTGSTGIGQYF,TGTGCCAGCACCGGATCGACAGGGATCGGGCAGTACTTC
TRBV27,TRBJ2-7,NA,NA,CASSPSPAGPVREQYF,TGTGCCAGCAGTCCAAGCCCCGCAGGGCCGGTACGGGAGCAGTACTTC
TRBV7-9,TRBJ1-1,once,NA,CASSRFKERTEAFF,TGTGCCAGCAGCCGTTTTAAGGAGAGGACTGAAGCTTTCTTT
TRBV7-2,TRBJ2-5,NA,TRBD1,CASSPSTGEGQETQYF,TGTGCCAGCAGCCCCTCGACAGGGGAAGGGCAAGAGACCCAGTACTTC
TRBV27,TRBJ2-1,NA,NA,CASSLSRSDNEQFF,TGTGCCAGCAGTTTATCCAGGTCCGACAATGAGCAGTTCTTC
TRBV9,TRBJ1-4,NA,TRBD1,CASSSGQGVLGLNEKLFF,TGTGCCAGCAGCTCCGGACAGGGGGTGTTGGGGCTCAATGAAAAACTGTTTTTT
TRBV6-4,TRBJ1-2,once,NA,CASSDSSIQGSNYGYTF,TGTGCCAGCAGTGACTCGAGTATCCAGGGGTCTAACTATGGCTACACCTTC
TRBV18,TRBJ2-1,NA,TRBD1,CASSPPIGTGAYNEQFF,TGTGCCAGCTCACCACCGATCGGGACAGGCGCTTACAATGAGCAGTTCTTC
TRBV6-5,TRBJ2-1,once,TRBD2,CASSPLAGGYNEQFF,TGTGCCAGCAGTCCACTAGCGGGGGGTTACAATGAGCAGTTCTTC
TRBV6-5,TRBJ2-3,NA,TRBD1,CASRQQGAGDTQYF,TGTGCCAGCAGACAACAGGGGGCGGGAGATACGCAGTATTTT
TRBV23-1,TRBJ2-2,NA,TRBD2,CASSQFESLAGGSGELFF,TGCGCCAGCAGTCAATTTGAGTCGCTAGCGGGGGGATCCGGGGAGCTGTTTTTT
TRBV9,TRBJ1-6,once,NA,CASSVSVDNSPLHF,TGTGCCAGCAGCGTAAGTGTAGATAATTCACCCCTCCACTTT
TRBV7-9,TRBJ1-1,NA,NA,CASSFDQGRNTEAFF,TGTGCCAGCAGCTTTGACCAGGGGCGGAACACTGAAGCTTTCTTT
TRBV5-1,TRBJ1-1,NA,NA,CASSLGGSQRGLQAFF,TGCGCCAGCAGCTTGGGAGGATCCCAAAGGGGTCTGCAAGCTTTCTTT
TRBV10-3,TRBJ2-7,NA,TRBD1,CAISAGTETYEQYF,TGTGCCATCAGCGCCGGGACAGAGACCTACGAGCAGTACTTC
TRBV6-1,TRBJ2-3,NA,TRBD2,CASSGLAGGPDTQYF,TGTGCCAGCAGTGGACTAGCGGGGGGGCCAGATACGCAGTATTTT
TRBV6-5,TRBJ2-5,NA,NA,CASSWIQAYQETQYF,TGTGCCAGCAGTTGGATCCAGGCCTATCAAGAGACCCAGTACTTC
TRBV2,TRBJ2-2,NA,NA,CASSPTGNTGELFF,TGTGCCAGCAGTCCGACAGGGAACACCGGGGAGCTGTTTTTT